The sequence of this T cell receptor (beta chain) was determined in a study of cytomegalovirus exposure and HLA in healthy donors. Both 60 Vbeta primers and 13 Jbeta primers went into the PCR. Profiled with immunoSEQ multiplex PCR; TCRdb holds only in-frame clones, not every one. The sample includes 95,000 to 150,000 clones, roughly 80% seen only once; the top ten take 30%. The germline V and J ends were trimmed by 2 bases and 5 bases, with 10 bases remaining between them. The germline gives CDR1 MDHEN, CDR2 SYDVKM. This CDR3 region has 14 residues. This sequence originates from a man aged 60 to 75 in good health and CMV-seropositive. The chain combines TRBV28 with TRBJ2-1, with D maybe TRBD1 (6 bases). Sequenced sample: PBMCs. CDR3 bases: TGTGCCAGCAGTTTAGGCCAGGGGAACAATGAGCAGTTCTTC. As protein: CASSLGQGNNEQFF. The whole variable domain, remainder taken from reference TRBV28 and TRBJ2-1, is DVKVTQSSRYLVKRTGEKVFLECVQDMDHENMFWYRQDPGLGLRLIYFSYDVKMKEKGDIPEGYSVSREKKERFSLILESASTNQTSMYLCASSLGQGNNEQFFGPGTRLTVL.